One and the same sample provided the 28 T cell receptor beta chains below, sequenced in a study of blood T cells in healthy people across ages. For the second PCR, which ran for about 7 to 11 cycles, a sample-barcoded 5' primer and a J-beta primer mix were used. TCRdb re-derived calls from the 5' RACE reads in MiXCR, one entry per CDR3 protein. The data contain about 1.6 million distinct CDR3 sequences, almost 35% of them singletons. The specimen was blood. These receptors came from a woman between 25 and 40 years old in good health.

The chain's CDR3 is CSASDDSFLKTQYF. The CDR3 bases are TGCAGTGCTAGCGACGATAGCTTTCTGAAGACCCAGTACTTC. This sequence joins TRBV20-1 and TRBJ2-5; no reliable D call. CDR3 size: 14 residues. Germline CDR1 reads DFQATT; CDR2 reads SNEGSKA (reference sequence). V was shortened by 3 bases and J by 6 bases, with 17 bases between the two germline ends.

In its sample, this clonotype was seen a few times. The CDR3 DNA follows: TGTGCCAGCAGTACAGGGACAGGGATTGAGGGAGCTTTCTTT. Translation: CASSTGTGIEGAFF. This rearrangement joins TRBV27 to TRBJ1-1, with 9 bases that match TRBD1. V shed 5 bases and J 10 bases; nucleotides not matched to a gene: 11. Germline CDR1 reads MNHEY; CDR2 reads SMNVEV (reference sequence). This CDR3 has 14 residues.

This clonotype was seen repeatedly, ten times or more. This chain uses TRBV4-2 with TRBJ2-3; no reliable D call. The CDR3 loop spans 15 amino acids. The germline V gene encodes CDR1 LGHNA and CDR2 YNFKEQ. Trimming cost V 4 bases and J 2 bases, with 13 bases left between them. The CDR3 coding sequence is TGTGCCAGCAGCCCCACACTGGGAAACACAGATACGCAGTATTTT. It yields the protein CASSPTLGNTDTQYF.

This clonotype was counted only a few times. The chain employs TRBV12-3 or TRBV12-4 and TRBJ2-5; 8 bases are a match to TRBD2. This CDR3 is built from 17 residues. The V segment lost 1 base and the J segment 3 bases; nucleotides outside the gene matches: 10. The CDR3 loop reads CASSLVLLLGREETQYF. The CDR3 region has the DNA TGTGCCAGCAGTTTAGTCCTGTTACTCGGGAGGGAAGAGACCCAGTACTTC.

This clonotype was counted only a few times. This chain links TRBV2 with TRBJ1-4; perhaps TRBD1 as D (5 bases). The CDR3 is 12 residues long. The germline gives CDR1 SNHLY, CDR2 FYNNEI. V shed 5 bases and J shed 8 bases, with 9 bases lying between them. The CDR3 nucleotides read TGTGCCAGCAGTTGGGACGGGGAAAAACTGTTTTTT. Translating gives CASSWDGEKLFF.

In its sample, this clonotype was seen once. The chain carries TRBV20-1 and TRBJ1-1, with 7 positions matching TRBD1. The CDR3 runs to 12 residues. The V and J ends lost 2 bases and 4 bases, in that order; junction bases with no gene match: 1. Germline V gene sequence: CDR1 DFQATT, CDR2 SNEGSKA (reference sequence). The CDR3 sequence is CSARRGRTEAFF. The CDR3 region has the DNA TGCAGTGCTAGAAGGGGGCGCACTGAAGCTTTCTTT.

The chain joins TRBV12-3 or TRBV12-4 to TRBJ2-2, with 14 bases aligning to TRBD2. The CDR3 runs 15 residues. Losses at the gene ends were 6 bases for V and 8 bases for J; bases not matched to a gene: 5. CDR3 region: CASRLGTSGGGELFF. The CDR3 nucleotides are TGTGCCAGCAGACTGGGGACTAGCGGGGGTGGGGAGCTGTTTTTT.

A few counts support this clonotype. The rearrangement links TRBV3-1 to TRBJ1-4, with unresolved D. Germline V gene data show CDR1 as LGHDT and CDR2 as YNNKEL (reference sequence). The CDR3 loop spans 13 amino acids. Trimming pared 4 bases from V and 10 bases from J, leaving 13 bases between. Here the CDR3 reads CASSPRDLSKLFF. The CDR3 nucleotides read TGTGCCAGCAGCCCCCGCGATCTTTCAAAACTGTTTTTT.

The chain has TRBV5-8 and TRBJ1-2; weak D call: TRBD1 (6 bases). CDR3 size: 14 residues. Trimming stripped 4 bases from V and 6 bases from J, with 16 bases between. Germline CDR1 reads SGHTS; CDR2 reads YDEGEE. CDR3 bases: TGTGCCAGCAGCCCTGGAGGGGGGGCTAATGGCTACACCTTC. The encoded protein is CASSPGGGANGYTF.

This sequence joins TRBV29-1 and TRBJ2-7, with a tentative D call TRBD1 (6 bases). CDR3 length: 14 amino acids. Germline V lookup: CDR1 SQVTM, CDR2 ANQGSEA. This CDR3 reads CNVVGHRGSYEQYF. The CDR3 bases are TGCAACGTGGTGGGACATCGTGGCTCCTACGAGCAGTACTTC.

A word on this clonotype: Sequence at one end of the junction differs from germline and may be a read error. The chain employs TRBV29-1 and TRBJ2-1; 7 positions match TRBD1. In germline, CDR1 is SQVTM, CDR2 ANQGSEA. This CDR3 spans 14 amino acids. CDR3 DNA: TGCAGCGGGACAGGACGGAGCTCCTACAATGCGCAGTTCTTC. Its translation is CSGTGRSSYNAQFF.

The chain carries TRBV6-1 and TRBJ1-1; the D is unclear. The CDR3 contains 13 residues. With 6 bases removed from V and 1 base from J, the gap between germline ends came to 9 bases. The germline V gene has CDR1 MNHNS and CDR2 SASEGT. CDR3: CASRVFRNTEAFF. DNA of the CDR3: TGTGCCAGCAGGGTTTTCAGGAACACTGAAGCTTTCTTT.

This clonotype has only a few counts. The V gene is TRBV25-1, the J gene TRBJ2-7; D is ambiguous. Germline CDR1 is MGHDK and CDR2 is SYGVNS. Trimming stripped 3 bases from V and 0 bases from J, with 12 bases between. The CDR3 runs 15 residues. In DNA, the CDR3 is TGTGCCAGCAGTGATTCCCTGGAAAGCTCCTACGAGCAGTACTTC. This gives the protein CASSDSLESSYEQYF.

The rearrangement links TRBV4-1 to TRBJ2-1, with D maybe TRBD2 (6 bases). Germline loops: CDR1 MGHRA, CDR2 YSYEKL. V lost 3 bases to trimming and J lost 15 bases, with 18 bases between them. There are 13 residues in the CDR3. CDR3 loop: CASSHGGTYEGFF. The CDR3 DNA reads TGCGCCAGCAGCCATGGGGGGACCTATGAGGGGTTCTTC.

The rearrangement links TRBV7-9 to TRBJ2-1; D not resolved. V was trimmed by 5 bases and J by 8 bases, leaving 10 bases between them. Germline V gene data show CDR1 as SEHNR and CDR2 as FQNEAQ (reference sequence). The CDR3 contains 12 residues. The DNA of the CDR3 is TGTGCCAGCAGCCTTCCCAATGATGAGCAGTTCTTC. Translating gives CASSLPNDEQFF.

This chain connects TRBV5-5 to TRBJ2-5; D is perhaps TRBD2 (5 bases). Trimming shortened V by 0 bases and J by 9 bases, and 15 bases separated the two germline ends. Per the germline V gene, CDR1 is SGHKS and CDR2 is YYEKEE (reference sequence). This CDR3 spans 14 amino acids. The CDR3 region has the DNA TGTGCCAGCAGCTTGGCTAGCCCCGTCAACCCCCAGTACTTC. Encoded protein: CASSLASPVNPQYF.

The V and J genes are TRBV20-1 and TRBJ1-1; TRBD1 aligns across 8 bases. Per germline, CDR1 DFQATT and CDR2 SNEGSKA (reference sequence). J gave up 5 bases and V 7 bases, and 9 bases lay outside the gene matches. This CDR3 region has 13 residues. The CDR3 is CSVTQGVWTEAFF. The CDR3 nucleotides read TGCAGTGTTACACAGGGGGTATGGACTGAAGCTTTCTTT.

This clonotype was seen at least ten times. The CDR3 bases are TGTGCCAGCAGCTTACAGAGCGGGAGTACTTACGAGCAGTACTTC. Translated, it gives CASSLQSGSTYEQYF. The chain has TRBV7-3 and TRBJ2-7; 8 bases map to TRBD2. CDR1 and CDR2 (germline): SGHTA, FQGTGA. The CDR3 is made up of 15 amino acids. V was pared by 2 bases and J by 4 bases, with 7 bases of the junction left unmatched.

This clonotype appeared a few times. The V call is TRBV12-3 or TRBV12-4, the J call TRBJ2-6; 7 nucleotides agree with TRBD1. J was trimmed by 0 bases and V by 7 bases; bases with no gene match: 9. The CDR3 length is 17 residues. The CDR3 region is CASNSGQRASGANVLTF. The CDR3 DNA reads TGTGCCAGCAACTCGGGACAGCGCGCCTCTGGGGCCAACGTCCTGACTTTC.

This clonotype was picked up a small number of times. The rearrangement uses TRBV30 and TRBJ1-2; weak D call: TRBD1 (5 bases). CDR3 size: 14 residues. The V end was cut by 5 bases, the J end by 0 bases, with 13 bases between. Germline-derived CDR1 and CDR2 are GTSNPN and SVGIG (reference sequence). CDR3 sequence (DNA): TGTGCCTGGGCCCCCGGGGGTTCTAACTATGGCTACACCTTC. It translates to CAWAPGGSNYGYTF.

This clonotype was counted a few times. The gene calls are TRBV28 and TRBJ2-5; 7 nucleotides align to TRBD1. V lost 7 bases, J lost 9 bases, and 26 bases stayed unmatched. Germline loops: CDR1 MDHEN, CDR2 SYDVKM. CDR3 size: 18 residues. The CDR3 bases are TGTGCCAGCACCCTCACTCCCCGGGACAGCCTTATGGGCGTTCCCCAGTACTTC. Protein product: CASTLTPRDSLMGVPQYF.

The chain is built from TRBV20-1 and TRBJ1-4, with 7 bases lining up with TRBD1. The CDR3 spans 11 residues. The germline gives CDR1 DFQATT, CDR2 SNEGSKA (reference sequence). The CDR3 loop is CATGRREKLFF. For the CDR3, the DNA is TGCGCGACAGGGAGGAGAGAAAAACTGTTTTTT.

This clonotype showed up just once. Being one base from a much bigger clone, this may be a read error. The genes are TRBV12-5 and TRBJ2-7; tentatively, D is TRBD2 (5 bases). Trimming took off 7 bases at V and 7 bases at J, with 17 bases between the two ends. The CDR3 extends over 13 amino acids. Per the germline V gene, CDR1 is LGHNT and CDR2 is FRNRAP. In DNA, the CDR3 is TGTGCTAGTGCTGAGGGCCCTTACAATGAGCAGTACTTC. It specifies CASAEGPYNEQYF.

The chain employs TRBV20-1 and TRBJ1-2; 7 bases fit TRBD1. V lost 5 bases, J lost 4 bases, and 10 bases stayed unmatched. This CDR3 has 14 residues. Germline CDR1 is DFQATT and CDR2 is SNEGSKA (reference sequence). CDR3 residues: CSALRDRVSYGYTF. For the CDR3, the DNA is TGCAGTGCTCTAAGAGACAGGGTTAGCTATGGCTACACCTTC.

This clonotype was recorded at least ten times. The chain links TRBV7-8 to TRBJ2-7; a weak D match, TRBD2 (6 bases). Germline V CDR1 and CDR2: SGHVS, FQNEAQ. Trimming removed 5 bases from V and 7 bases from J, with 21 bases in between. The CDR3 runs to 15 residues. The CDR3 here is CASSIRTPDREEQYF. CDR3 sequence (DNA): TGTGCCAGCAGCATACGGACACCAGACCGGGAGGAGCAGTACTTC.

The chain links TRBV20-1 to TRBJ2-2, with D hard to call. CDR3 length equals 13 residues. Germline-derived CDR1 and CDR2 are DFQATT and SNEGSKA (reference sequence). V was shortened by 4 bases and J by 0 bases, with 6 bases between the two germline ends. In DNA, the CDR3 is TGCAGTGCTATCCTAACGAACACCGGGGAGCTGTTTTTT. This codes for CSAILTNTGELFF.

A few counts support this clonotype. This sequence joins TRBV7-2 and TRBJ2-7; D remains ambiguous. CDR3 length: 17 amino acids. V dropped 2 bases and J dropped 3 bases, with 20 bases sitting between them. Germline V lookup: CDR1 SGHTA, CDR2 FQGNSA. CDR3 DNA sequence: TGTGCCAGCAGCTTATATGGACCCGGTATGGCGGTCTACGAGCAGTACTTC. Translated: CASSLYGPGMAVYEQYF.

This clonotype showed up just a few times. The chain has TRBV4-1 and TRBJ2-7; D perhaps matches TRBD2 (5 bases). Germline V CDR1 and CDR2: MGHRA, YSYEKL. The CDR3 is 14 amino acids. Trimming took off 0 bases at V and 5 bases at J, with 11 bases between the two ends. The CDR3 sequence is CASSQERGKNEQYF. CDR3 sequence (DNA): TGCGCCAGCAGCCAAGAAAGAGGGAAGAACGAGCAGTACTTC.